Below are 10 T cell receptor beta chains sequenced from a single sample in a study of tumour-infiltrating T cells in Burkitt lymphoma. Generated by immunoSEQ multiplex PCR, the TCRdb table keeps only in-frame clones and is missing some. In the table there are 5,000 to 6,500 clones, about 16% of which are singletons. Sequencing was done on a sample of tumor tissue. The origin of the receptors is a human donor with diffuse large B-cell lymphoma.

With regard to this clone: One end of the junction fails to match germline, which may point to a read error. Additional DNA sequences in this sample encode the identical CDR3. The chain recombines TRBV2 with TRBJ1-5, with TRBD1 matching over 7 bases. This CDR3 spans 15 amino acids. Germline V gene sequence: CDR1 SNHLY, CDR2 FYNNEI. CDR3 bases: TGTGCCAGCGGTGGACAGGTCGGGGGCAATCAGCCTCAGCATTTT. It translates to CASGGQVGGNQPQHF.

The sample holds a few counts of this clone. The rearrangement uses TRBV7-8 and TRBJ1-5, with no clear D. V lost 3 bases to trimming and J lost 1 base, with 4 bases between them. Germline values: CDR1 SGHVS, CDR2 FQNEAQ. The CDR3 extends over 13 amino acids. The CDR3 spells CASSLDSNQPQHF. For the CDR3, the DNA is TGTGCCAGCAGCTTGGACAGCAATCAGCCCCAGCATTTT.

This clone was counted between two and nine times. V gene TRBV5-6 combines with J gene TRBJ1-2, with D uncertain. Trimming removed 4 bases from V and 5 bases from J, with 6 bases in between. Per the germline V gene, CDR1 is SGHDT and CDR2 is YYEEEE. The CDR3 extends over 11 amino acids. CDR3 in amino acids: CASSDGYGYTF. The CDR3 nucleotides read TGTGCCAGCAGCGACGGTTATGGCTACACCTTC. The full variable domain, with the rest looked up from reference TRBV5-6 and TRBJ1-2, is DAGVTQSPTHLIKTRGQQVTLRCSPKSGHDTVSWYQQALGQGPQFIFQYYEEEERQRGNFPDRFSGHQFPNYSSELNVNALLLGDSALYLCASSDGYGYTFGSGTRLTVV.

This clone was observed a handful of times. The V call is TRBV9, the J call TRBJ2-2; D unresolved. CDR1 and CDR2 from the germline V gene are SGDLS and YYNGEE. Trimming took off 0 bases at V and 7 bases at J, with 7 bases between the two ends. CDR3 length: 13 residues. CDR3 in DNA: TGTGCCAGCAGCGTAGACGGTATCGGGGAGCTGTTTTTT. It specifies CASSVDGIGELFF.

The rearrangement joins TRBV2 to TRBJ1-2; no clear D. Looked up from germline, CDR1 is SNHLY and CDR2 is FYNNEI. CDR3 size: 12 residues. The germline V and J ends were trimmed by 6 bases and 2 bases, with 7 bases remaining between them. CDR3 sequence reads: CASRDRNYGYTF. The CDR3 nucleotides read TGTGCCAGCAGGGACCGAAACTATGGCTACACCTTC.

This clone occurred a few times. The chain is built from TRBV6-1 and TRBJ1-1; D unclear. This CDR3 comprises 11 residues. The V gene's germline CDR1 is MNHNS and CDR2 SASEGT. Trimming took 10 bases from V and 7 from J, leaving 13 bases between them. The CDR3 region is CAIHSKGEAFF. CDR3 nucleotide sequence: TGTGCCATCCACAGTAAGGGTGAAGCTTTCTTT.

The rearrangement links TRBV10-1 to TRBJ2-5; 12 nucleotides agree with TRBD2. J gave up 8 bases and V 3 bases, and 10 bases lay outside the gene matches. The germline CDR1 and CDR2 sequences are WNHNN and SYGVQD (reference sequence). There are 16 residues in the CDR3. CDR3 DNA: TGCGCCAGCAGTGAACTGACTAGCGGGGGCCAAGGAACCCAGTACTTC. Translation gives CASSELTSGGQGTQYF.

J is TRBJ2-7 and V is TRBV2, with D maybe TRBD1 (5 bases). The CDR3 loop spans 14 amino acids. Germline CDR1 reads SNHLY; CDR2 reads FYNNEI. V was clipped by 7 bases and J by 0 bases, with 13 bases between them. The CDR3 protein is CASTQTASSYEQYF. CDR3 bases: TGTGCCAGCACCCAGACAGCTAGCTCCTACGAGCAGTACTTC.

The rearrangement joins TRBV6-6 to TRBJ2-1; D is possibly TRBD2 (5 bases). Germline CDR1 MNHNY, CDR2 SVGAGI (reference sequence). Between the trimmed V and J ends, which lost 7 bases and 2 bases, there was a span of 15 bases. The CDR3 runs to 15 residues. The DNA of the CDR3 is TGTGCCAGCACCGGAGGCGGGTGGACCTACAATGAGCAGTTCTTC. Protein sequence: CASTGGGWTYNEQFF.

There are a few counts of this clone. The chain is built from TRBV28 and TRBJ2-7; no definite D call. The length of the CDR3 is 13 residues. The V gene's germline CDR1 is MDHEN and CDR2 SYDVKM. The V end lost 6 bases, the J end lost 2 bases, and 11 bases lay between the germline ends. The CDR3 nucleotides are TGTGCCAGCAGGGATCCGGGCCCCTACGAGCAGTACTTC. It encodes CASRDPGPYEQYF. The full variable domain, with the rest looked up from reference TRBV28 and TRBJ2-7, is DVKVTQSSRYLVKRTGEKVFLECVQDMDHENMFWYRQDPGLGLRLIYFSYDVKMKEKGDIPEGYSVSREKKERFSLILESASTNQTSMYLCASRDPGPYEQYFGPGTRLTVT.